Following are 19 T cell receptor beta chains from one sample sequenced in a study of identical twins. MiXCR, applied by TCRdb to the 5' RACE reads, yields one record per CDR3 protein. The table has hundreds of thousands of distinct CDR3 sequences, 7% seen once. These data also featured in a second study, about yellow fever vaccine responses in identical twins.

Sequencing was carried out using memory (CD45RO+) T cells sorted from blood. The receptors were gathered from a young woman in good health.

V usage is TRBV6-1 and J usage is TRBJ2-6; tentative D call: TRBD1 (5 bases). In germline, CDR1 is MNHNS, CDR2 SASEGT. The germline V and J ends were trimmed by 6 bases and 1 base, with 7 bases remaining between them. CDR3 size: 14 residues. The CDR3 DNA is TGTGCCAGCAGCAAGGGGTCTGGGGCCAACGTCCTGACTTTC. This sequence encodes CASSKGSGANVLTF.

The genes are TRBV28 and TRBJ2-7; D is unresolved. Between the trimmed V and J ends, which lost 5 bases and 3 bases, there was a span of 5 bases. The length of the CDR3 is 11 residues. CDR1 is MDHEN and CDR2 is SYDVKM in the germline V gene. The CDR3 loop reads CASSPNYEQYV. The CDR3 DNA reads TGTGCCAGCAGTCCAAACTACGAGCAGTACGTC.

In its sample, this clonotype was seen many times. The chain uses TRBV5-1 and TRBJ1-1; no reliable D call. The CDR3 contains 14 residues. Trimming pared 0 bases from V and 5 bases from J, leaving 11 bases between. Germline CDR1 is SGHRS and CDR2 is YFSETQ. CDR3 bases: TGCGCCAGCAGCTTGGGGAAGGGAGGGACTGAAGCTTTCTTT. Its protein product is CASSLGKGGTEAFF. Full variable domain (remainder filled in from reference TRBV5-1 and TRBJ1-1): KAGVTQTPRYLIKTRGQQVTLSCSPISGHRSVSWYQQTPGQGLQFLFEYFSETQRNKGNFPGRFSGRQFSNSRSEMNVSTLELGDSALYLCASSLGKGGTEAFFGQGTRLTVV.

Ten or more counts support this clonotype. The chain uses TRBV3-1 and TRBJ1-3; D may be TRBD1 (6 bases). V was pared by 9 bases and J by 4 bases, with 19 bases between. This CDR3 contains 15 residues. Germline V CDR1 and CDR2: LGHDT, YNNKEL (reference sequence). The CDR3 spells CASTGAGPLGNTIYF. The CDR3 DNA follows: TGTGCCAGTACGGGGGCAGGCCCCTTGGGAAACACCATATATTTT.

The sample holds one count of this clonotype. This could be a read error, since a much larger clone is one nucleotide away. The chain couples TRBV12-3 or TRBV12-4 to TRBJ2-1; 7 bases map to TRBD2. This CDR3 spans 20 amino acids. Losses at the gene ends were 3 bases for V and 6 bases for J; bases not matched to a gene: 23. CDR3 in amino acids: CASSLLPIFWTCGRFNEQFF. The CDR3 DNA reads TGTGCCAGCAGTTTGCTTCCCATCTTCTGGACTTGCGGGAGATTCAATGAGCAGTTCTTC.

This clonotype has just a few counts. This chain links TRBV10-3 with TRBJ2-2; D possibly matches TRBD1 or TRBD2 (5 bases each). The CDR3 length is 16 residues. CDR1 is ENHRY and CDR2 is SYGVKD in the germline V gene. V was shortened by 10 bases and J by 5 bases, with 23 bases between the two germline ends. The CDR3 DNA is TGTGCCAGCTCCGCCCCGGGACGATCGAGGACCGGGGAGCTGTTTTTT. The encoded protein is CASSAPGRSRTGELFF.

The table lists this clonotype with a few counts. The J gene is TRBJ2-1, the V gene TRBV4-1; perhaps TRBD2 as D (5 bases). V was clipped by 2 bases and J by 5 bases, with 16 bases between them. The CDR3 sequence is 16 residues long. The germline V gene has CDR1 MGHRA and CDR2 YSYEKL. CDR3 region: CASSQLRVPLNNEQFF. The CDR3 bases are TGCGCCAGCAGCCAATTGAGGGTTCCTTTAAACAATGAGCAGTTCTTC.

This clonotype was seen many times. The rearrangement joins TRBV6-5 to TRBJ1-1; 10 positions match TRBD1. V was clipped by 0 bases and J by 4 bases; unmatched bases: 5. The germline V gene encodes CDR1 MNHEY and CDR2 SVGAGI. The CDR3 is 16 amino acids. Here the CDR3 reads CASSYSTGGAVTEAFF. CDR3 in DNA: TGTGCCAGCAGTTACTCGACAGGGGGCGCGGTCACTGAAGCTTTCTTT.

V and J are TRBV6-5 and TRBJ2-5, with D possibly TRBD1 on 5 matching bases. The V gene lost 2 bases and the J gene lost 4 bases, with 8 bases spanning the gap. Germline V gene data show CDR1 as MNHEY and CDR2 as SVGAGI. The CDR3 runs 13 residues. CDR3 DNA: TGTGCCAGCAGTTACGACAGTGGAGAGACCCAGTACTTC. This translates into CASSYDSGETQYF.

This clonotype came up a few times. This chain joins TRBV11-2 and TRBJ2-3; 13 bases line up with TRBD2. Trimming at V came to 1 base and at J to 8 bases, leaving 9 bases not matched to a gene. CDR1 is SGHAT, CDR2 FQNNGV, per germline. The CDR3 is 17 residues long. The CDR3 loop is CASSLGTSGGQRGTQYF. The CDR3 DNA follows: TGTGCCAGCAGCTTAGGGACTAGCGGGGGCCAGCGAGGTACGCAGTATTTT.

This clonotype was counted many times. The V gene is TRBV7-9, the J gene TRBJ2-3; TRBD2 agrees at 8 bases. This CDR3 comprises 13 residues. V shed 7 bases, J shed 4 bases, and the junction held 4 bases outside the gene matches. The germline CDR1 and CDR2 sequences are SEHNR and FQNEAQ (reference sequence). The CDR3 DNA sequence: TGTGCCAGCAAACTCGGGGGGGCAGATACGCAGTATTTT. It specifies CASKLGGADTQYF.

This clonotype was observed a handful of times. The chain recombines TRBV4-1 with TRBJ2-7, with D hard to call. V lost 0 bases to trimming and J lost 2 bases, with 11 bases between them. Per germline, CDR1 MGHRA and CDR2 YSYEKL. The CDR3 spans 15 residues. The CDR3 nucleotides read TGCGCCAGCAGCCAAGAGAGACGGACCCCCTACGAGCAGTACTTC. It specifies CASSQERRTPYEQYF.

The genes are TRBV20-1 and TRBJ2-7; TRBD1 aligns across 8 bases. This CDR3 comprises 14 residues. CDR1 and CDR2 (germline): DFQATT, SNEGSKA (reference sequence). Losses at the gene ends were 5 bases for V and 6 bases for J; bases not matched to a gene: 12. As DNA, the CDR3 is TGCAGTGCTGTCTGGACAGGGCCCACCTCCGAGCAGTACTTC. This sequence encodes CSAVWTGPTSEQYF.

This clonotype came up many times. The DNA of the CDR3 is TGCAGCGTTGAGAGGAACACTGAAGCTTTCTTT. Amino acids: CSVERNTEAFF. This sequence joins TRBV29-1 and TRBJ1-1; D call uncertain. V was shortened by 3 bases and J by 1 base, with 3 bases between the two germline ends. This CDR3 region has 11 residues. Germline V gene data show CDR1 as SQVTM and CDR2 as ANQGSEA.

The table lists this clonotype with a few counts. DNA of the CDR3: TGTGCCAGCAGCCAAGATCTAACTAGCGGATCCTACAATGAGCAGTTCTTC. Translation: CASSQDLTSGSYNEQFF. This rearrangement joins TRBV3-1 to TRBJ2-1; 8 nucleotides match TRBD2. Germline CDR1 and CDR2: LGHDT and YNNKEL (reference sequence). This CDR3 is built from 17 residues. With V trimmed by 0 bases and J by 1 base, 5 bases remained unmatched.

This clonotype occurred a few times. This rearrangement joins TRBV11-3 to TRBJ2-1; 11 bases agree with TRBD2. The CDR3 runs 14 residues. Germline lookup yields CDR1 SGHNT and CDR2 YENEEA. V lost 4 bases, J lost 7 bases, and 3 bases stayed unmatched. The CDR3 coding sequence is TGTGCCAGCAGCTATAGCGGGAGGGTTAATGAGCAGTTCTTC. This sequence encodes CASSYSGRVNEQFF.

The V call is TRBV13, the J call TRBJ2-3, with 9 positions matching TRBD2. Germline V gene lookup returns CDR1 PRHDT and CDR2 FYEKMQ (reference sequence). This CDR3 is 18 amino acids long. Trimming removed 4 bases from V and 2 bases from J; junction bases left unmatched: 13. The CDR3 DNA reads TGTGCCAGCAGCTCGCTCCGGGGTAGCGGGGGACACACAGATACGCAGTATTTT. It codes for CASSSLRGSGGHTDTQYF.

In this sample, this clonotype turned up many times. As DNA, the CDR3 is TGTGCCAGCACCCCTACGGGGGGGCTTCGGGAGACCCAGTACTTC. Its translation: CASTPTGGLRETQYF. The chain links TRBV12-3 or TRBV12-4 to TRBJ2-5; TRBD2 aligns across 8 bases. Unmatched junction bases numbered 12, after V lost 7 bases and J lost 5 bases. CDR3 size: 15 residues.

This clonotype was recorded at least ten times. This chain connects TRBV28 to TRBJ1-6; D might be TRBD1 (5 bases). V was clipped by 5 bases and J by 9 bases, with 26 bases between them. The CDR3 spans 18 residues. Per the germline V gene, CDR1 is MDHEN and CDR2 is SYDVKM. The CDR3 nucleotides read TGTGCCAGCAGTCTAAGCAAACCTCCGGGCCCAGGGAGTTCACCCCTCCACTTT. As protein: CASSLSKPPGPGSSPLHF.